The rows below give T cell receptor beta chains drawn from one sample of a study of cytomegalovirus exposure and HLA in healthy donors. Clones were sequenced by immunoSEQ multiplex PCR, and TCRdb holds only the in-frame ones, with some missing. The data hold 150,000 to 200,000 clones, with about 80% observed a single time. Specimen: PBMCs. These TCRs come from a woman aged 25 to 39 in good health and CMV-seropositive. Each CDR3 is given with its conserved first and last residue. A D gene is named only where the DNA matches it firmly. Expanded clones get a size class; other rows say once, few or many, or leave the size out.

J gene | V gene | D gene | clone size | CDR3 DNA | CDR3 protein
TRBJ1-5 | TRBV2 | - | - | TGTGCCAGCAGGATGACGGGTTATCAGAAACAGCCCCAGCATTTT | CASRMTGYQKQPQHF
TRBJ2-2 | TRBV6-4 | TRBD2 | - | TGTGCCAGCAGCCTAGCGGGAGACACCGGGGAGCTGTTTTTT | CASSLAGDTGELFF
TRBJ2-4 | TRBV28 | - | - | TGTGCCAGCAGCCCGTTTGTAGCCAAAAACATTCAGTACTTC | CASSPFVAKNIQYF
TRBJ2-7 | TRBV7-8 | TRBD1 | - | TGTGCCAGCAGCTCGGGACAGGGCGGTGGCGAGCAGTACTTC | CASSSGQGGGEQYF
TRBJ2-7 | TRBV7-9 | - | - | TGTGCCAGCAGCTTAAGTTCGGGCTACGAGCAGTACTTC | CASSLSSGYEQYF
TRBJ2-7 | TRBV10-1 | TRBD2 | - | TGCGCCAGCAGAGGGGCTAGCGGGGGGCATCTGTACTTC | CASRGASGGHLYF
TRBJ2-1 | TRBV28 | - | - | TGTGCCAGCAGTGTAGGCGGACTGTACAATGAGCAGTTCTTC | CASSVGGLYNEQFF
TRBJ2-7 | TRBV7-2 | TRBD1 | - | TGTACCAGTGGGACAGGGACAGGCGAGCAGTACTTC | CTSGTGTGEQYF
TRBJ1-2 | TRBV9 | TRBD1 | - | TGTGCCAGCAGTTACACCGGAACCAGGGGGCGAACTGACTATGGCTACACCTTC | CASSYTGTRGRTDYGYTF
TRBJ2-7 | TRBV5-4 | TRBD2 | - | TGTGCCAGCAGCCGGTTAGCGGGGGAGACTAGCTCCTACGAGCAGTACTTC | CASSRLAGETSSYEQYF
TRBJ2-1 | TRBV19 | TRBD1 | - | TGTGCCAGTAGTTACGGATTACAGGGGGCAAGCTACAATGAGCAGTTCTTC | CASSYGLQGASYNEQFF
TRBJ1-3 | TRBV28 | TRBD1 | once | TGTGCCAGCAGTGAGACCGGGACAGGAGGATCTGGAAACACCATATATTTT | CASSETGTGGSGNTIYF
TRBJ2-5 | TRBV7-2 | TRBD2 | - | TGTGCCAGCAGCTTTACTAGCGGGAGAAAAACCCAGTACTTC | CASSFTSGRKTQYF
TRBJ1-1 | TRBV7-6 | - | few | TGTGCCAGCAGCTTATCACAGAGAACTGAAGCTTTCTTT | CASSLSQRTEAFF
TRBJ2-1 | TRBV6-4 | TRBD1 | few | TGTGCCAGCAGTGACGGACAGGGGGCCAATGAGCAGTTCTTC | CASSDGQGANEQFF
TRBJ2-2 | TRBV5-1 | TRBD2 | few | TGCGCCAGCAGCTTGTACGGGGGGGCCGACACCGGGGAGCTGTTTTTT | CASSLYGGADTGELFF
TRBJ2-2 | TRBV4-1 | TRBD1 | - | TGCGCCAGCAGCCAAGTTTCGGCAGGGGGCACCGGGGAGCTGTTTTTT | CASSQVSAGGTGELFF
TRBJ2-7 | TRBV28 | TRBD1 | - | TGTGCCAGCAGGGGACAGGGGGCACCTACCTACGAGCAGTACTTC | CASRGQGAPTYEQYF
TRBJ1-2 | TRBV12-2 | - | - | TGTGCAAGTCGCTCCTTACAGGGGGGGACCGTCTATGGCTACACCTTC | CASRSLQGGTVYGYTF
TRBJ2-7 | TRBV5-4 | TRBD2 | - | TGTGCCAGCAGCTTTGGTGGGAGGGCCTACGAGCAGTACTTC | CASSFGGRAYEQYF
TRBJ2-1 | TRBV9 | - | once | TGTGCCAGCAGCGGGGGGGCCTACAATGAGCAGTTCTTC | CASSGGAYNEQFF
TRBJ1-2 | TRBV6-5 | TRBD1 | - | TGTGCCAGCAGTTACAATACAGGGGGTGGCTATGGCTACACCTTC | CASSYNTGGGYGYTF
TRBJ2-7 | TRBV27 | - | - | TGTGCCAGCAGTTTATTTGACAGCTACGAGCAGTACTTC | CASSLFDSYEQYF
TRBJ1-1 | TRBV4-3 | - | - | TGCGCCAGCAGCCAAGATCAGGGAGGTCCTGAAGCTTTCTTT | CASSQDQGGPEAFF
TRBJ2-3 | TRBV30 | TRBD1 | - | TGTGCCGGACGACAGGGGCTGGGTACGCAGTATTTT | CAGRQGLGTQYF
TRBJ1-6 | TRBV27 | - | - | TGTGCCAGCAGTTTTGCTCGGTGGGGGGAAAATTCACCCCTCCACTTT | CASSFARWGENSPLHF
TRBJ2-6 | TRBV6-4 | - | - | TGTGCCAGCAGTGACGACAACTCTGGGGCCAACGTCCTGACTTTC | CASSDDNSGANVLTF
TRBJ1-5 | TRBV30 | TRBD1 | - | TGTGCCTGGGGGCAGGGGGTCCGAAATCAGCCCCAGCATTTT | CAWGQGVRNQPQHF
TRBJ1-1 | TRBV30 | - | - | TGTGCCTGGAGTATCATCAGGGGGAACACTGAAGCTTTCTTT | CAWSIIRGNTEAFF
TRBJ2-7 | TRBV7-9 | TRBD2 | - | TGTTCCAGCAGCCGTGGGACTAGCGGATCCAAAGACGAGCAGTACTTC | CSSSRGTSGSKDEQYF
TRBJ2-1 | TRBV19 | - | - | TGTGCCAGTAGTTTCCTAGGAGATGAGCAGTTCTTC | CASSFLGDEQFF
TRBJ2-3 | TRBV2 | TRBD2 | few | TGTGCCAGCGGGACTAGCGGGGGGGCATCGGGGAATTTT | CASGTSGGASGNF
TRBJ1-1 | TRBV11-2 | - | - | TGTGCCAGCAGCTCTACCCTGAACACTGAAGCTTTCTTT | CASSSTLNTEAFF
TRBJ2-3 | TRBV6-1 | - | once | TGTGCCAGCAGTGAGGTTTTAGCAGGGTCAGATACGCAGTATTTT | CASSEVLAGSDTQYF
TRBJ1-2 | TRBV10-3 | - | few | TGTGCCATCAGCACAGACAGTTACAGGCGCTACACCTTC | CAISTDSYRRYTF
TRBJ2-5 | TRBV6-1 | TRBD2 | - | TGTGCCAGCATTAGGGCTAGCGGGGAAGAGACCCAGTACTTC | CASIRASGEETQYF
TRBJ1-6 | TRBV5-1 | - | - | TGCGCCAGCAGCCCGGGAGGGAATTCACCCCTCCACTTT | CASSPGGNSPLHF
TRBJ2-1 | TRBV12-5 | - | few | TGTGCTAGTGGCCGTCAGGATGATGAGCAGTTCTTC | CASGRQDDEQFF
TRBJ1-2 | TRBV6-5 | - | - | TGTGCCAGCAGTTACTCGGCGGCATTAAACTATGGCTACACCTTC | CASSYSAALNYGYTF
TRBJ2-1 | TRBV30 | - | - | TGTGCCTGGAGTGGGGACAAGAGCTCCTACAATGAGCAGTTCTTC | CAWSGDKSSYNEQFF
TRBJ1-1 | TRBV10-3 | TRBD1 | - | TGTGCCATCACCAGGACAGGGAACACTGAAGCTTTCTTT | CAITRTGNTEAFF
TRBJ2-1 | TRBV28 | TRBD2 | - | TGTGCCAGCAGTTTTAGACTAGCGAGCTCCTACAATGAGCAGTTCTTC | CASSFRLASSYNEQFF
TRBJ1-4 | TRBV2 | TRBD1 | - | TGTGCCAGCAGTGCTAGACAGGGGGCGTTTGTAGAAAAACTGTTTTTT | CASSARQGAFVEKLFF
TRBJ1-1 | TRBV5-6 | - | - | TGTGCCAGCAGCTTGACGGTTATGAACACTGAAGCTTTCTTT | CASSLTVMNTEAFF
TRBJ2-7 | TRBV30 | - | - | TGTGCCTGGAGTAGTAGCTCCTACGAGCAGTACTTC | CAWSSSSYEQYF
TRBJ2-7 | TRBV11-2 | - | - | TGTGCCAGCAGCGTACAGGGACCCTACGAGCAGTACTTC | CASSVQGPYEQYF